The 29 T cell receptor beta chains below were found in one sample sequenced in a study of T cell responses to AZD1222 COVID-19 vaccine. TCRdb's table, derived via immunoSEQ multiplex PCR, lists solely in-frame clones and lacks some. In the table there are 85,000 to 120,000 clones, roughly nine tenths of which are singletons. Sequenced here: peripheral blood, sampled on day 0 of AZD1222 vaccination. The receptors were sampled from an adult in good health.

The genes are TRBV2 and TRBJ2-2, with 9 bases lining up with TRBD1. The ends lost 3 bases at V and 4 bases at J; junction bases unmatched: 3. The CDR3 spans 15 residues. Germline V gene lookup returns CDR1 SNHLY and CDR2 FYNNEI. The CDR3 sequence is CASSELDRGTGELFF. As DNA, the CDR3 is TGTGCCAGCAGTGAGCTGGACAGGGGCACCGGGGAGCTGTTTTTT.

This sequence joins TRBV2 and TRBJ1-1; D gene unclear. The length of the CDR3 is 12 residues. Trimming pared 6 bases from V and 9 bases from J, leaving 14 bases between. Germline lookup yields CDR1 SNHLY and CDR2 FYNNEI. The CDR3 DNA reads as TGTGCCAGCAGCCCACTCGGGAAGAAAGCTTTCTTT. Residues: CASSPLGKKAFF.

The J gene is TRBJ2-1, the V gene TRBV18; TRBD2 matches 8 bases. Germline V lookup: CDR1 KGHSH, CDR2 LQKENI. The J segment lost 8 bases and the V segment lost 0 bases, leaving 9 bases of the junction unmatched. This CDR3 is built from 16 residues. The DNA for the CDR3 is TGTGCCAGCTCACCACCTGGGACTAGGGGCGTGCATGAGCAGTTCTTC. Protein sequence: CASSPPGTRGVHEQFF.

The CDR3 coding sequence is TGTGCCAGCAGCTTTCCGGGACAGGGGGCGGTCGGGGAGCTGTTTTTT. Translated, it gives CASSFPGQGAVGELFF. V gene TRBV5-6 combines with J gene TRBJ2-2, with 12 bases that match TRBD1. The CDR3 length is 16 residues. Per the germline V gene, CDR1 is SGHDT and CDR2 is YYEEEE. V gave up 2 bases and J gave up 7 bases; unmatched junction bases: 6.

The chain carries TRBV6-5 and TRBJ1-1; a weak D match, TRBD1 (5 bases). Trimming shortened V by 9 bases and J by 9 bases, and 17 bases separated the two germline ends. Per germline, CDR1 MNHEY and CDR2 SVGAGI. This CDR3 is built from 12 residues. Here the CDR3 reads CASNGVGAKAFF. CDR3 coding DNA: TGTGCCAGTAACGGCGTAGGGGCTAAAGCTTTCTTT.

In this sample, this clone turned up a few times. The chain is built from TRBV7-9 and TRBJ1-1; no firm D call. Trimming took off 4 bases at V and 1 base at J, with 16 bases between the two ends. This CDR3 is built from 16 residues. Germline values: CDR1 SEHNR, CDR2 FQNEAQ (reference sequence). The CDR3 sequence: CASSSRPYQANTEAFF. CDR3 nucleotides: TGTGCCAGCAGCTCCCGCCCGTATCAGGCGAACACTGAAGCTTTCTTT.

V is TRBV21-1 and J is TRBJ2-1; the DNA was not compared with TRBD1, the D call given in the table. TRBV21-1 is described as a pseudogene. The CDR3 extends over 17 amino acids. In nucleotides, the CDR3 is TGTGCCAGCAGGGAGCTTAGGGGCATGGGCGGCTACAATGAGCAGTTCTTC. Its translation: CASRELRGMGGYNEQFF.

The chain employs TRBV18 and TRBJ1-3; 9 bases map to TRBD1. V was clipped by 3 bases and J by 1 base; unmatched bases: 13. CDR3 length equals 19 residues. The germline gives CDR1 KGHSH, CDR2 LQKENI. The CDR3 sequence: CASSPTKTGTGSSGNTIYF. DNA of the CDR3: TGTGCCAGCTCACCGACCAAGACCGGGACAGGGAGTTCTGGAAACACCATATATTTT.

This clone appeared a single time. CDR3 sequence reads: CASSQEGEQFF. DNA for the CDR3: TGTGCCAGCAGCCAAGAAGGTGAGCAGTTCTTC. The chain combines TRBV3-1 (or the pseudogene TRBV3-2) with TRBJ2-1; D gene uncertain. CDR1 and CDR2 (germline): LGHDT, YNNKEL (reference sequence). There are 11 residues in the CDR3. The V and J ends lost 0 bases and 9 bases respectively, with 3 bases between them.

CDR3 DNA: TGCAGCGTTGAACATGGCGGTACCAGGCAAGAGACCCAGTACTTC. The encoded protein is CSVEHGGTRQETQYF. The chain has TRBV29-1 and TRBJ2-5; D remains unclear. This CDR3 is built from 15 residues. Trimming stripped 2 bases from V and 2 bases from J, with 15 bases between. Germline lookup yields CDR1 SQVTM and CDR2 ANQGSEA.

The CDR3 loop reads CASSLDPGTLRNEQFF. CDR3 coding DNA: TGTGCCAGCAGCTTAGATCCGGGGACCCTTAGGAATGAGCAGTTCTTC. This chain links TRBV11-3 with TRBJ2-1; perhaps D is TRBD1 or TRBD2 (5 bases each). The CDR3 runs 16 residues. V gave up 0 bases and J gave up 7 bases, with 16 bases separating them. The germline V gene has CDR1 SGHNT and CDR2 YENEEA.

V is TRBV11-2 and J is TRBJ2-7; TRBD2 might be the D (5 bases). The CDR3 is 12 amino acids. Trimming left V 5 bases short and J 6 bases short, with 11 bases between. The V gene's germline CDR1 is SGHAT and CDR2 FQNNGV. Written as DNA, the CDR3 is TGTGCCAGCAGCCCCTGGACTTCCGAGCAGTACTTC. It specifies CASSPWTSEQYF.

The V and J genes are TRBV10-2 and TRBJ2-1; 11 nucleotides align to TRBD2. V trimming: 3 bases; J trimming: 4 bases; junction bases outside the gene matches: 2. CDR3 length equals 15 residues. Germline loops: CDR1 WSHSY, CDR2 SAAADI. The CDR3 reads CASSDPSGGYNEQFF. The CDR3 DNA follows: TGCGCCAGCAGTGACCCTAGCGGGGGGTACAATGAGCAGTTCTTC.

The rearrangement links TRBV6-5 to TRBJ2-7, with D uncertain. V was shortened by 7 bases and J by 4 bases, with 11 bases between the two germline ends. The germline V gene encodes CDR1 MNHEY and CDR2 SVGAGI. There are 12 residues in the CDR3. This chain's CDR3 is CASTAGPYEQYF. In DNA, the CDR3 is TGTGCCAGCACGGCAGGACCATACGAGCAGTACTTC.

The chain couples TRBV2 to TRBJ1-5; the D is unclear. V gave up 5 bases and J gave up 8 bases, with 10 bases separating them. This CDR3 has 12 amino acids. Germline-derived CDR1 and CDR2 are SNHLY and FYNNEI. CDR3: CASSYTTKPQHF. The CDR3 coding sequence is TGTGCCAGCAGTTACACAACCAAGCCCCAGCATTTT.

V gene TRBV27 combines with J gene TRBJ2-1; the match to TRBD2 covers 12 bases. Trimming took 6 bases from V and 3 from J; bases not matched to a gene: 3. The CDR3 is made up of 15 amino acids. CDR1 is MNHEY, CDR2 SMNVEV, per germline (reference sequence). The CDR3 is CASSRLAGVYNEQFF. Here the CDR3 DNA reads TGTGCCAGCAGCCGACTAGCGGGAGTCTACAATGAGCAGTTCTTC.

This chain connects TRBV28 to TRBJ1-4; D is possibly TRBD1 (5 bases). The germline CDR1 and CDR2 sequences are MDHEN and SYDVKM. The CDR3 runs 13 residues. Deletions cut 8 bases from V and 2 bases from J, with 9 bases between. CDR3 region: CASSGHTNEKLFF. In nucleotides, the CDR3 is TGTGCCAGCTCTGGACACACTAATGAAAAACTGTTTTTT.

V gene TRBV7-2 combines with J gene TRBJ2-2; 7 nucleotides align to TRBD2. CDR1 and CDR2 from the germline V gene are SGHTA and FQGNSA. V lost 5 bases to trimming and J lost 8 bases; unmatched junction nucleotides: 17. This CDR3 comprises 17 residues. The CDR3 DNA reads TGTGCCAGCAGCCCTCGGGGGAGCGGGGCGAACGGGGGGGAGCTGTTTTTT. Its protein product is CASSPRGSGANGGELFF.

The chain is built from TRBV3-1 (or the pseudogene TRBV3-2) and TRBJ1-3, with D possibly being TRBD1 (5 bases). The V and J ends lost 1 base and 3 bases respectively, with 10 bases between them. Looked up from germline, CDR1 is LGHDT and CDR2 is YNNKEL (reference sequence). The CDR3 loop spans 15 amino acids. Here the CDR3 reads CASSQGGGFGNTIYF. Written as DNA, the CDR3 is TGTGCCAGCAGCCAAGGGGGGGGGTTTGGAAACACCATATATTTT.

The CDR3 DNA reads as TGCAGTGCTAGTCTGACTAGCGGGCGAAATGAGCAGTTCTTC. Its protein is CSASLTSGRNEQFF. This chain connects TRBV20-1 to TRBJ2-1; 10 nucleotides align to TRBD2. The CDR3 is made up of 14 amino acids. Germline CDR1 is DFQATT and CDR2 is SNEGSKA (reference sequence). The V and J ends lost 3 bases and 7 bases, in that order; junction bases with no gene match: 6.

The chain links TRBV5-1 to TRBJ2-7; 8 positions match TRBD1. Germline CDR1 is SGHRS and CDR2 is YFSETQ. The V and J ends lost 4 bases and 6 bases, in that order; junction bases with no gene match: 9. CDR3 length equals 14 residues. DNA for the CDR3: TGCGCCAGCAGCCCAGGGGGCGCATTGAGCGAGCAGTACTTC. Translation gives CASSPGGALSEQYF.

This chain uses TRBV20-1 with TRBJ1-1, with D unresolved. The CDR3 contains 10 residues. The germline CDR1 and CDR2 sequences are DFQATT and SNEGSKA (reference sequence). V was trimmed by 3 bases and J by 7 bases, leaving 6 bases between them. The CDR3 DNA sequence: TGCAGTGCTAGGATTTTTGAAGCTTTCTTT. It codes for CSARIFEAFF.

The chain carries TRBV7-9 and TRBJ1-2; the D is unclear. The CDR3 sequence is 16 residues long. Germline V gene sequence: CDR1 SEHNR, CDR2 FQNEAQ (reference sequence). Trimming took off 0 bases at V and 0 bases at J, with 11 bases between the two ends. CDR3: CASSLATGKANYGYTF. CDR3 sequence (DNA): TGTGCCAGCAGCTTAGCGACGGGTAAAGCTAACTATGGCTACACCTTC.

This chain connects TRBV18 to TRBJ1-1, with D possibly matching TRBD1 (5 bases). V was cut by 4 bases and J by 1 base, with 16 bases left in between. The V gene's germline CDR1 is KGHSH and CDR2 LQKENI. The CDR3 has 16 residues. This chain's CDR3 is CASSLSQGVGNTEAFF. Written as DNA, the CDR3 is TGTGCCAGCTCACTTTCCCAGGGAGTCGGGAACACTGAAGCTTTCTTT. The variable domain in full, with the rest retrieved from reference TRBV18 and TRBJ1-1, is NAGVMQNPRHLVRRRGQEARLRCSPMKGHSHVYWYRQLPEEGLKFMVYLQKENIIDESGMPKERFSAEFPKEGPSILRIQQVVRGDSAAYFCASSLSQGVGNTEAFFGQGTRLTVV.

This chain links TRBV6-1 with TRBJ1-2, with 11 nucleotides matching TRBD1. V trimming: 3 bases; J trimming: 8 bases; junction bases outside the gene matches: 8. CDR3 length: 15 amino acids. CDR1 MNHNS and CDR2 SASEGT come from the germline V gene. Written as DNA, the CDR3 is TGTGCCAGCAGTGATTTCGGACAGGGGGCGGAGGGCTACACCTTC. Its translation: CASSDFGQGAEGYTF.

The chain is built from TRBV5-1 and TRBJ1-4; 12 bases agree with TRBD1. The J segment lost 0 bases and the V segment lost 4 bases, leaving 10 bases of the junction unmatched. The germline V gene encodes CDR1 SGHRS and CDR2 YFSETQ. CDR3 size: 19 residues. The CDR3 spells CASSPIPGTGGATNEKLFF. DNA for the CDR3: TGCGCCAGCAGCCCGATACCCGGGACAGGGGGCGCAACTAATGAAAAACTGTTTTTT.

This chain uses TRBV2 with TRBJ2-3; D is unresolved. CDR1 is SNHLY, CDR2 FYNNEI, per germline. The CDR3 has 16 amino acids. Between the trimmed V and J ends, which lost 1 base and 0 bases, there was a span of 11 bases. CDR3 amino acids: CASSEVGGASTDTQYF. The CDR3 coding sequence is TGTGCCAGCAGTGAAGTCGGCGGTGCTAGCACAGATACGCAGTATTTT.

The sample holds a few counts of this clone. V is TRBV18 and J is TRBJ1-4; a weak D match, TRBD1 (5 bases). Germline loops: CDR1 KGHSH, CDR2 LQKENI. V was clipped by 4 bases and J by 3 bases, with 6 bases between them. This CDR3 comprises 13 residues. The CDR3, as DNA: TGTGCCAGCTCACGGGGGGCTAATGAAAAACTGTTTTTT. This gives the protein CASSRGANEKLFF. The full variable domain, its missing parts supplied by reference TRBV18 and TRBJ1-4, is NAGVMQNPRHLVRRRGQEARLRCSPMKGHSHVYWYRQLPEEGLKFMVYLQKENIIDESGMPKERFSAEFPKEGPSILRIQQVVRGDSAAYFCASSRGANEKLFFGSGTQLSVL.

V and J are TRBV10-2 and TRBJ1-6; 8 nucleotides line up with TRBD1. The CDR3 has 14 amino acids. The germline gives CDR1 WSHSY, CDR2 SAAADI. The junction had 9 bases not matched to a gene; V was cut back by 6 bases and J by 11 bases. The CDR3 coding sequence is TGCGCCAGCAGGGACAGGGAGGGAAGGCCACCCCTCCACTTT. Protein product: CASRDREGRPPLHF.